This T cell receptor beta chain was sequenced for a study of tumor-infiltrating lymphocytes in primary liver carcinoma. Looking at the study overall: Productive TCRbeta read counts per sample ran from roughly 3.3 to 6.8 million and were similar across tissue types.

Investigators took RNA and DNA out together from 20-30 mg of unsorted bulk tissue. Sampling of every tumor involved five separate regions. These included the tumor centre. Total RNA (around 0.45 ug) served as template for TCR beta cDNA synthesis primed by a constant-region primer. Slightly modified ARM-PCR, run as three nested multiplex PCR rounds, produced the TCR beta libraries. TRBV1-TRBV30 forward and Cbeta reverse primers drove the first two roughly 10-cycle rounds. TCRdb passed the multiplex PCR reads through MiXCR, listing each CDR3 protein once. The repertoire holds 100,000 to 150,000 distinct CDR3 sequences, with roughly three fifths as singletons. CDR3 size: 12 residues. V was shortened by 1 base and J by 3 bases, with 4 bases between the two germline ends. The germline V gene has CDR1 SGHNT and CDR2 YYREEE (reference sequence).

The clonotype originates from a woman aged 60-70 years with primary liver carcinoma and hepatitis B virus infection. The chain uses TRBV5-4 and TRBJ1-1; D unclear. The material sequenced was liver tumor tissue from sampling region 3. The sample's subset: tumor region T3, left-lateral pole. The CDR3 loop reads CASSLRDTEAFF. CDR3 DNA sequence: TGTGCCAGCAGCTTGAGGGACACTGAAGCTTTCTTT. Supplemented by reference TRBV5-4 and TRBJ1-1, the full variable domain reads ETGVTQSPTHLIKTRGQQVTLRCSSQSGHNTVSWYQQALGQGPQFIFQYYREEENGRGNFPPRFSGLQFPNYSSELNVNALELDDSALYLCASSLRDTEAFFGQGTRLTVV.